The rows below give T cell receptor beta chains drawn from one sample of a study of technical replicates of blood from four donors. Assay: immunoSEQ multiplex PCR; the TCRdb copy retains only in-frame clones and omits some. The sample shows 75,000 to 90,000 clones, about 96% of them seen only once. The material sequenced was T cells isolated from PBMCs. The receptors derive from a human donor in good health. The CDR3 runs from the conserved cysteine through the conserved F or W. Each record gives: CDR3 DNA, CDR3 protein, D gene, V gene, J gene, clone size. D genes are given only for firm matches. Some rows have no size entry. The others give once, few or many, or a class for an expanded clone.

DNA: TGTGCCAGCTCACCCTGGGCGAACCCTGGGAGCAATCAGCCCCAGCATTTT
CDR3: CASSPWANPGSNQPQHF
D: NA
V: TRBV18
J: TRBJ1-5
size: NA

DNA: TGCGCCAGCGCCACAGGGGGCAAGGAAGCTTTCTTT
CDR3: CASATGGKEAFF
D: TRBD1
V: TRBV5-1
J: TRBJ1-1
size: NA

DNA: TGTGCCAGCAGCCCCTGGACTAGCGGGAGGAATGAGCAGTTCTTC
CDR3: CASSPWTSGRNEQFF
D: TRBD2
V: TRBV4-2
J: TRBJ2-1
size: NA

DNA: TGCAGCGTTGAGTCAGGACTAGGTACAGATACGCAGTATTTT
CDR3: CSVESGLGTDTQYF
D: TRBD2
V: TRBV29-1
J: TRBJ2-3
size: NA

DNA: TGTGCCAGCAGTCTGGGACAGGGCTATGGCTACACCTTC
CDR3: CASSLGQGYGYTF
D: TRBD1
V: TRBV2
J: TRBJ1-2
size: few

DNA: TGTGCCAGCTCACCAAGCCTAGCGCGATTCACAGATACGCAGTATTTT
CDR3: CASSPSLARFTDTQYF
D: NA
V: TRBV18
J: TRBJ2-3
size: NA

DNA: TGTGCCAGCAGCGCCGGGACAGACAATCAGCCCCAGCATTTT
CDR3: CASSAGTDNQPQHF
D: TRBD1
V: TRBV9
J: TRBJ1-5
size: NA

DNA: TGCGCCAGCAGCCAAGGGACAGCTTATAGCAATCAGCCCCAGCATTTT
CDR3: CASSQGTAYSNQPQHF
D: NA
V: TRBV4-1
J: TRBJ1-5
size: NA

DNA: TGTGCCAGCAGTTCGGGACCGGGGGAGGAAAAACTGTTTTTT
CDR3: CASSSGPGEEKLFF
D: NA
V: TRBV28
J: TRBJ1-4
size: once

DNA: TGCGCCAGCAGCCAGGGCCCTAGCGGGAGTGAAACCGGGGAGCTGTTTTTT
CDR3: CASSQGPSGSETGELFF
D: TRBD2
V: TRBV4-3
J: TRBJ2-2
size: NA

DNA: TGTGCCAGCAGTTTTGGTTCTTCGGGCAATCAGCCCCAGCATTTT
CDR3: CASSFGSSGNQPQHF
D: NA
V: TRBV13
J: TRBJ1-5
size: NA

DNA: TGTGCCAGCAGTTACTCGAATATGGGGGGCTACGAGCAGTACTTC
CDR3: CASSYSNMGGYEQYF
D: NA
V: TRBV6-6
J: TRBJ2-7
size: NA

DNA: TGCGCCAGCAGCCAAGCACAGACCTACGAGCAGTACTTC
CDR3: CASSQAQTYEQYF
D: NA
V: TRBV4-1
J: TRBJ2-7
size: NA

DNA: TGCGCCAGCAGCCAATGGGACTTTCAAGAGACCCAGTACTTC
CDR3: CASSQWDFQETQYF
D: NA
V: TRBV4-1
J: TRBJ2-5
size: NA

DNA: TGTGCCAGCAGCGCTTCCGGGACAGACTACGAGCAGTACTTC
CDR3: CASSASGTDYEQYF
D: TRBD1
V: TRBV9
J: TRBJ2-7
size: NA

DNA: TGCAGTTATCTGAACACTGAAGCTTTCTTT
CDR3: CSYLNTEAFF
D: NA
V: TRBV20-1
J: TRBJ1-1
size: NA

DNA: TGTGCCAGTAGTAGGACTAGCGGGAGGGCCCAGAATGAGCAGTTCTTC
CDR3: CASSRTSGRAQNEQFF
D: TRBD2
V: TRBV19
J: TRBJ2-1
size: NA

DNA: TGTGCCAGCAGTTTACCGGGACAGATGAACACTGAAGCTTTCTTT
CDR3: CASSLPGQMNTEAFF
D: TRBD1
V: TRBV28
J: TRBJ1-1
size: once

DNA: TGTGCCAGCAGCTTAGGCGGCGCGACCACAGATACGCAGTATTTT
CDR3: CASSLGGATTDTQYF
D: NA
V: TRBV7-3
J: TRBJ2-3
size: NA

DNA: TGTGCCAGCAGCTTAGGGACTAGCGGGAAATCGCAGTTCTTC
CDR3: CASSLGTSGKSQFF
D: TRBD2
V: TRBV7-2
J: TRBJ2-1
size: NA

DNA: TGTGCCACGCTGACAATGGGACTGACTATCAATGAGCAGTTCTTC
CDR3: CATLTMGLTINEQFF
D: NA
V: TRBV6-5
J: TRBJ2-1
size: NA